This passage covers 28 T cell receptor beta chains from one sample sequenced in a study of shared clonotypes between healthy human individuals. Naive CD8 cells were CD45RO-negative, positively selected for CCR7, excluding terminally differentiated effector memory CD45RA+ cells. Clones were read by immunoSEQ multiplex PCR, and TCRdb kept only the in-frame ones, dropping some. Counted here are about 2,200,000 clones, about 92% occurring once; the ten biggest clones make up over 1.5%. Sequenced input: naive CD8+ T cells from PBMCs. The source is a man younger than 35 in good health. Some clones in this sample may be carry-over from other donors' samples.

DNA for the CDR3: TGTGCCAGCTTAGTGGACCCAAGGGACCAAGAGACCCAGTACTTC. Protein: CASLVDPRDQETQYF. The rearrangement joins TRBV2 to TRBJ2-5; D is undetermined. V lost 8 bases and J lost 0, with 16 bases in between. The CDR3 consists of 15 residues. CDR1 SNHLY and CDR2 FYNNEI come from the germline V gene.

Concerning this clone itself: Additional DNA sequences in this sample encode the identical CDR3. The chain joins TRBV27 to TRBJ2-7; 7 bases are a match to TRBD2. The CDR3 loop spans 13 amino acids. V shed 8 bases and J 0 bases; nucleotides not matched to a gene: 4. The germline CDR1 and CDR2 sequences are MNHEY and SMNVEV (reference sequence). The CDR3 DNA is TGTGCCAGCGCTAGCGGTTCCTCCTACGAGCAGTACTTC. Amino acid sequence: CASASGSSYEQYF.

V usage is TRBV5-1 and J usage is TRBJ2-3; TRBD2 aligns across 7 bases. The junction had 4 bases not matched to a gene; V was cut back by 0 bases and J by 0 bases. Germline CDR1 SGHRS, CDR2 YFSETQ. The CDR3 totals 16 residues. CDR3 nucleotides: TGCGCCAGCAGCTTGGCCCTAGCGGACAGCACAGATACGCAGTATTTT. It specifies CASSLALADSTDTQYF. Variable domain in full (rest from reference TRBV5-1 and TRBJ2-3): KAGVTQTPRYLIKTRGQQVTLSCSPISGHRSVSWYQQTPGQGLQFLFEYFSETQRNKGNFPGRFSGRQFSNSRSEMNVSTLELGDSALYLCASSLALADSTDTQYFGPGTRLTVL.

The rearrangement joins TRBV5-8 to TRBJ1-1; D remains ambiguous. V lost 6 bases, J lost 1 base, and 10 bases lay in between. The germline V gene encodes CDR1 SGHTS and CDR2 YDEGEE. The CDR3 extends over 13 amino acids. In nucleotides, the CDR3 is TGTGCCAGCAACCTATGGGCGAACACTGAAGCTTTCTTT. This sequence encodes CASNLWANTEAFF.

The gene calls are TRBV5-1 and TRBJ2-1; 10 bases agree with TRBD2. The J segment lost 2 bases and the V segment lost 0 bases, leaving 11 bases of the junction unmatched. The CDR3 spans 19 residues. Per germline, CDR1 SGHRS and CDR2 YFSETQ. CDR3 sequence: CASSLALGLAGATYNEQFF. DNA for the CDR3: TGCGCCAGCAGCTTGGCCCTTGGGCTAGCGGGAGCCACCTACAATGAGCAGTTCTTC.

The gene calls are TRBV7-2 and TRBJ1-2; perhaps TRBD1 as D (6 bases). The germline V gene encodes CDR1 SGHTA and CDR2 FQGNSA. The CDR3 spans 12 residues. V was shortened by 2 bases and J by 6 bases, with 7 bases between the two germline ends. CDR3 DNA sequence: TGTGCCAGCAGCTTATGGACAGATGGCTACACCTTC. It is translated as CASSLWTDGYTF.

The rearrangement links TRBV5-1 to TRBJ1-5, with D maybe TRBD1 (6 bases). The germline V gene has CDR1 SGHRS and CDR2 YFSETQ. This CDR3 contains 14 residues. Trimming pared 2 bases from V and 4 bases from J, leaving 10 bases between. CDR3 loop: CASSLGTNNQPQHF. The CDR3 bases are TGCGCCAGCAGCTTAGGGACAAATAATCAGCCCCAGCATTTT.

The chain uses TRBV28 and TRBJ1-2; 8 bases fit TRBD1. V trimming: 4 bases; J trimming: 8 bases; junction bases outside the gene matches: 9. Germline CDR1 reads MDHEN; CDR2 reads SYDVKM. This CDR3 region has 14 residues. The CDR3 DNA sequence: TGTGCCAGCAGTTCCTGGGAGACAGGGGTAGGCTACACCTTC. This codes for CASSSWETGVGYTF.

This rearrangement joins TRBV11-1 to TRBJ2-7; D not certain. Between the trimmed V and J ends, which lost 1 base and 3 bases, there was a span of 13 bases. The CDR3 contains 15 residues. From germline, CDR1 is SGHAT and CDR2 FQDESV (reference sequence). CDR3 DNA sequence: TGTGCCAGCAGCTTAGGGTGGGGATCGGGCTACGAGCAGTACTTC. As protein: CASSLGWGSGYEQYF.

The CDR3 region has the DNA TGTGCCAGCTCACCACCGCGGAGAGATACGCAGTATTTT. Its protein is CASSPPRRDTQYF. This chain uses TRBV18 with TRBJ2-3; D is unclear. CDR1 is KGHSH and CDR2 is LQKENI in the germline V gene. Trimming cost V 0 bases and J 5 bases, with 6 bases left between them. The CDR3 has 13 residues.

This clone was counted only a few times. The J gene is TRBJ1-2, the V gene TRBV7-9, with D possibly matching TRBD1 (6 bases). Germline V CDR1 and CDR2: SEHNR, FQNEAQ (reference sequence). The CDR3 runs 14 residues. V lost 5 bases to trimming and J lost 2 bases, with 12 bases between them. CDR3 sequence reads: CASSRTDRNYGYTF. In nucleotides, the CDR3 is TGTGCCAGCAGCCGGACCGACAGGAACTATGGCTACACCTTC.

About this clone itself: Distinct nucleotide sequences in the sample also encode this CDR3. The CDR3 is CASSHRDSPYEQYF. Here the CDR3 DNA reads TGTGCCAGCAGCCACCGGGACTCCCCCTACGAGCAGTACTTC. V is TRBV7-2 and J is TRBJ2-7; D may be TRBD2 (6 bases). The CDR3 runs to 14 residues. Germline assignment: CDR1 SGHTA and CDR2 FQGNSA. Deletions cut 5 bases from V and 2 bases from J, with 13 bases between.

V and J are TRBV27 and TRBJ2-5, with 8 bases lining up with TRBD2. TRBJ2-7 explains the end of the DNA better; the J call may be wrong. This CDR3 has 16 amino acids. Germline CDR1 and CDR2: MNHEY and SMNVEV (reference sequence). CDR3 sequence (DNA): TGTGCCAGCAGTCCCCATCAGCGGGAGCTTGACTACGAGCAGTACTTC. This translates into CASSPHQRELDYEQYF.

Concerning this clone: The sample carries other DNA sequences with the same CDR3. The chain has TRBV27 and TRBJ2-6; D not resolved. CDR1 is MNHEY and CDR2 is SMNVEV in the germline V gene (reference sequence). The ends were cut back, 4 bases at V and 0 bases at J, with 4 bases in the middle. The CDR3 totals 14 residues. The chain's CDR3 is CASSSHSGANVLTF. CDR3 nucleotides: TGTGCCAGCAGTTCCCACTCTGGGGCCAACGTCCTGACTTTC.

This clone has a single count. No conserved phenylalanine or tryptophan is present at the end of the CDR3, so a read error is the likely explanation. The chain has TRBV11-3 and TRBJ2-7, with D maybe TRBD2 (6 bases). The germline V gene encodes CDR1 SGHNT and CDR2 YENEEA. Trimming removed 5 bases from V and 6 bases from J, with 14 bases in between. There are 13 residues in the CDR3. The CDR3 loop is CASSQILGGEQYS. The CDR3 DNA sequence: TGTGCCAGCAGCCAAATCCTCGGGGGCGAGCAGTACTCC.

This chain connects TRBV29-1 to TRBJ2-1; TRBD2 matches 7 bases. CDR1 SQVTM and CDR2 ANQGSEA come from the germline V gene. V trimming: 7 bases; J trimming: 0 bases; junction bases outside the gene matches: 21. This CDR3 is 19 amino acids long. The CDR3 coding sequence is TGCAGCGACTTGGGGAGGGGAGCCTTGGGGCCCCTCTCCTACAATGAGCAGTTCTTC. This codes for CSDLGRGALGPLSYNEQFF.

Turning to this clone: The same CDR3 arises from other DNA sequences in this sample as well. CDR3 sequence reads: CASSLGTNYEQYF. The CDR3 coding sequence is TGTGCCAGCAGTTTAGGGACTAATTACGAGCAGTACTTC. The chain joins TRBV27 to TRBJ2-7; 7 bases fit TRBD2. The CDR3 length is 13 residues. Losses at the gene ends were 2 bases for V and 4 bases for J; bases not matched to a gene: 2. The germline CDR1 and CDR2 sequences are MNHEY and SMNVEV (reference sequence).

J is TRBJ1-4 and V is TRBV6-5; D is uncertain. This CDR3 contains 15 residues. Germline V gene lookup returns CDR1 MNHEY and CDR2 SVGAGI. With 6 bases removed from V and 2 bases from J, the gap between germline ends came to 13 bases. The CDR3 region has the DNA TGTGCCAGCAGCGGCCGGGAGCCCACTAATGAAAAACTGTTTTTT. It encodes CASSGREPTNEKLFF.

The J gene is TRBJ2-1, the V gene TRBV7-9; TRBD2 is a possible D gene (5 bases). V was clipped by 3 bases and J by 5 bases, with 14 bases between them. The V gene's germline CDR1 is SEHNR and CDR2 FQNEAQ (reference sequence). This CDR3 is built from 15 residues. The CDR3, as DNA: TGTGCCAGCAGCTTTGGGGAGATCACCGACAATGAGCAGTTCTTC. The encoded protein is CASSFGEITDNEQFF.

This clone was seen a single time. The chain couples TRBV4-1 to TRBJ2-1, with D uncertain. Trimming shortened V by 3 bases and J by 7 bases, and 13 bases separated the two germline ends. Germline V gives CDR1 MGHRA, CDR2 YSYEKL. This CDR3 has 14 amino acids. The CDR3 spells CASSQSPGGNEQFF. DNA of the CDR3: TGCGCCAGCAGCCAGAGCCCCGGTGGGAATGAGCAGTTCTTC.

This clone was seen once. The chain couples TRBV5-1 to TRBJ2-7; 7 bases agree with TRBD1. Germline-derived CDR1 and CDR2 are SGHRS and YFSETQ. The CDR3 sequence is 14 residues long. Unmatched junction bases numbered 5, after V lost 3 bases and J lost 2 bases. The CDR3 is CASSSGQAAYEQYF. CDR3 nucleotide sequence: TGCGCCAGCAGCTCCGGACAGGCAGCCTACGAGCAGTACTTC.

This clone was observed once. The chain combines TRBV14 with TRBJ2-2, with a possible D match to TRBD2 (6 bases). The CDR3 runs to 14 residues. V was shortened by 4 bases and J by 7 bases, with 13 bases between the two germline ends. Per the germline V gene, CDR1 is SGHDN and CDR2 is FVKESK. The CDR3 nucleotides read TGTGCCAGCAGCCTAGCGGCCGGGGGCGGGGAGCTGTTTTTT. It yields the protein CASSLAAGGGELFF.

The rearrangement uses TRBV4-1 and TRBJ1-1, with unresolved D. CDR3 length: 15 residues. Trimming pared 3 bases from V and 4 bases from J, leaving 15 bases between. CDR1 is MGHRA and CDR2 is YSYEKL in the germline V gene. This CDR3 is CASSHPLGKGTEAFF. Here the CDR3 DNA reads TGCGCCAGCAGCCACCCACTTGGGAAGGGCACTGAAGCTTTCTTT.

The V gene is TRBV11-2, the J gene TRBJ2-5; the D gene could be TRBD1 or TRBD2 (5 bases each). The V and J ends lost 3 bases and 1 base respectively, with 9 bases between them. The length of the CDR3 is 14 residues. Germline V gene data show CDR1 as SGHAT and CDR2 as FQNNGV. This CDR3 reads CASSLGVIQETQYF. CDR3 sequence (DNA): TGTGCCAGCAGCTTGGGGGTCATCCAAGAGACCCAGTACTTC. The full variable domain, with the rest looked up from reference TRBV11-2 and TRBJ2-5, is EAGVAQSPRYKIIEKRQSVAFWCNPISGHATLYWYQQILGQGPKLLIQFQNNGVVDDSQLPKDRFSAERLKGVDSTLKIQPAKLEDSAVYLCASSLGVIQETQYFGPGTRLLVL.

The chain joins TRBV18 to TRBJ2-2; D gene ambiguous. From germline, CDR1 is KGHSH and CDR2 LQKENI. The CDR3 loop spans 12 amino acids. V lost 4 bases to trimming and J lost 5 bases, with 5 bases between them. In nucleotides, the CDR3 is TGTGCCAGCTCACGGGTAACCGGGGAGCTGTTTTTT. It specifies CASSRVTGELFF.

The rearrangement uses TRBV5-6 and TRBJ1-1; D remains unclear. The CDR3 is made up of 14 amino acids. The germline V gene has CDR1 SGHDT and CDR2 YYEEEE. Trimming stripped 0 bases from V and 5 bases from J, with 11 bases between. The CDR3 coding sequence is TGTGCCAGCAGCTTGGAAGTGGGAGGGACTGAAGCTTTCTTT. Its protein is CASSLEVGGTEAFF. Using reference TRBV5-6 and TRBJ1-1 for the parts outside the CDR3, the full variable domain is DAGVTQSPTHLIKTRGQQVTLRCSPKSGHDTVSWYQQALGQGPQFIFQYYEEEERQRGNFPDRFSGHQFPNYSSELNVNALLLGDSALYLCASSLEVGGTEAFFGQGTRLTVV.

The chain carries TRBV2 and TRBJ1-4; no firm D call. The germline CDR1 and CDR2 sequences are SNHLY and FYNNEI. V was clipped by 5 bases and J by 2 bases, with 12 bases between them. The CDR3 has 15 amino acids. CDR3 loop: CASSRITSTNEKLFF. The CDR3 coding sequence is TGTGCCAGCAGTCGTATTACGAGTACTAATGAAAAACTGTTTTTT.

The rearrangement joins TRBV7-3 to TRBJ2-1; 7 nucleotides line up with TRBD2. Looked up from germline, CDR1 is SGHTA and CDR2 is FQGTGA. V trimming: 1 base; J trimming: 8 bases; junction bases outside the gene matches: 8. The CDR3 has 15 residues. For the CDR3, the DNA is TGTGCCAGCAGCTTAATTCCTAGCGGTGAATATGAGCAGTTCTTC. Translating gives CASSLIPSGEYEQFF.